This TCR beta chain is drawn from a study of CD8 T cells in ankylosing spondylitis. Many counts were recorded for this clonotype. Each CDR3 protein is one row after TCRdb ran MiXCR on the 5' RACE reads. The table has 240,000 or so distinct CDR3 sequences, 8% to 9.5% seen once. This sequence originates from a male donor with ankylosing spondylitis or in good health (not recorded which). What was sequenced was blood, either unsorted or a sorted T cell fraction (not recorded which).

The CDR3 region is CASSAIQGIYEQYF. The CDR3 region has the DNA TGTGCCAGCAGCGCCATACAGGGTATCTACGAGCAGTACTTC. The rearrangement links TRBV7-9 to TRBJ2-7; a possible D gene is TRBD1 (6 bases). Germline lookup yields CDR1 SEHNR and CDR2 FQNEAQ (reference sequence). V lost 5 bases, J lost 3 bases, and 14 bases lay in between. The CDR3 is 14 residues long.